This T cell receptor (beta chain) was sequenced during a study of CD8 T cells in ankylosing spondylitis (dated by TCRdb to the late 2010s). Notes on the research overall: The study profiled T cell receptor beta repertoires in healthy donors and ankylosing spondylitis patients to find disease-linked TCR variants. The whole study cohort included about a hundred healthy donors and roughly 24 ankylosing spondylitis patients. Samples of peripheral blood were taken, and for ankylosing spondylitis patients, synovial fluid was collected as well. Results the study describes overall, beyond this receptor: The disease-linked clones had a CD8+ phenotype and were found at relatively low frequencies in peripheral blood. The disease-linked clones were reported to be significantly enriched in matched synovial fluid samples from ankylosing spondylitis patients. Some of the motif variants had been reported before in the synovial fluid and blood of reactive arthritis patients, a finding that suggests common disease-initiation mechanisms. Blood from ankylosing spondylitis patients appeared to be characterized by a TCR beta motif made up of several highly homologous amino acid variants.

The sequencer listed for this sample is Illumina HiSeq 2500. Quantitative 5'-RACE with molecular barcodes was used to prepare TCR beta libraries. Under the source paper's analysis protocol: A new computational method based on a probabilistic model of VDJ rearrangement was used to identify disease-linked TCR variants. TCRdb's own reprocessing of the public reads used fastp at Q25 and MiXCR and kept productive beta chains. For every CDR3 protein sequence, its rows merge into one entry that carries the most common genes and DNA. The V and J calls and clone size come from TCRdb's table, not from the authors' own analysis. The sample profile shows approximately 150,000 distinct CDR3 sequences; 25% to 35% of them were found once. Jointly, the top ten make up 4.5% to 6% of the sample. This clonotype was recorded a few times. Its target antigen remains unknown. Base qualities are missing; no much larger clone stands one base away.

Synovial fluid samples and blood samples obtained from the same ankylosing spondylitis patients were matched. Relative to germline, V is missing 2 bases and J is missing 0 bases, with 4 bases of the junction outside any gene match. CDR1 and CDR2 were assigned from the germline V gene (reference sequence) as DFQATT and SNEGSKA. CDR3 length: 16 amino acids, cysteine to phenylalanine. The kept DNA is CDR3 alone, 48 bases in frame from the first base. The material sequenced was synovial fluid, either unsorted or a sorted T cell fraction (not recorded which). Recombination connected TRBV20-1 to TRBJ2-2, with 9 central nucleotides matching TRBD2. The receptor was isolated from a male donor with ankylosing spondylitis. The DNA sequence reads TGCAGTGCTAGAACCTCTAGCGGGACGAACACCGGGGAGCTGTTTTTT. Its coded protein is CSARTSSGTNTGELFF.